Listed here are 11 T cell receptor beta chains from one sample, sequenced in a study of cytomegalovirus exposure and HLA in healthy donors. Only in-frame clones appear in the TCRdb table, and some are missing; sequencing was by immunoSEQ multiplex PCR. Here the sample spans 67,000 or so clones, around 96% being singletons. The sample consisted of PBMCs. Receptors were obtained from a man aged 18 to 29 in good health and CMV-seropositive.

The V and J genes are TRBV19 and TRBJ1-5, with 7 bases that match TRBD1. This CDR3 has 13 residues. Germline V gene data show CDR1 as LNHDA and CDR2 as SQIVND (reference sequence). The V gene end was trimmed by 6 bases and the J gene end by 6 bases; junction bases not matched to a gene: 5. The DNA for the CDR3 is TGTGCCAGTAGGTTGACAGGGACTCAGCCCCAGCATTTT. This encodes CASRLTGTQPQHF.

The V gene is TRBV7-9, the J gene TRBJ1-1; TRBD1 is a possible D gene (6 bases). Germline V gene lookup returns CDR1 SEHNR and CDR2 FQNEAQ (reference sequence). V was pared by 2 bases and J by 8 bases, with 12 bases between. This CDR3 contains 13 residues. The CDR3 loop reads CASSLLETGEAFF. The CDR3 coding sequence is TGTGCCAGCAGCTTATTGGAGACAGGAGAAGCTTTCTTT.

This clone was recorded only once. V gene TRBV7-9 combines with J gene TRBJ1-4; perhaps TRBD1 as D (5 bases). Germline V gives CDR1 SEHNR, CDR2 FQNEAQ (reference sequence). The CDR3 runs 15 residues. The germline V and J ends were trimmed by 3 bases and 8 bases, with 16 bases remaining between them. The CDR3 DNA reads TGTGCCAGCAGCTTTGGTGCCGGGGGTTGGGAAAAACTGTTTTTT. Protein product: CASSFGAGGWEKLFF.

This clone was detected once. The chain carries TRBV4-1 and TRBJ2-1; 9 nucleotides align to TRBD2. V trimming: 0 bases; J trimming: 6 bases; junction bases outside the gene matches: 6. Germline V lookup: CDR1 MGHRA, CDR2 YSYEKL. The CDR3 is 16 residues long. The DNA for the CDR3 is TGCGCCAGCAGCCAAGATTGGCGGGGGGGCAGCAATGAGCAGTTCTTC. This translates into CASSQDWRGGSNEQFF.

The chain is built from TRBV30 and TRBJ1-1; D not certain. CDR3 size: 14 residues. Germline loops: CDR1 GTSNPN, CDR2 SVGIG (reference sequence). Trimming removed 0 bases from V and 5 bases from J, with 13 bases in between. The CDR3 nucleotides are TGTGCCTGGAGTGTACTGGGTAGCGGGACTGAAGCTTTCTTT. Translation gives CAWSVLGSGTEAFF.

The CDR3 nucleotides are TGTGCCAGCAGCTTGGGGGACAGGGGGCTACACACTGAAGCTTTCTTT. Encoded protein: CASSLGDRGLHTEAFF. This chain joins TRBV5-4 and TRBJ1-1; TRBD1 aligns across 12 bases. The CDR3 totals 16 residues. Trimming at V came to 0 bases and at J to 3 bases, leaving 3 bases not matched to a gene. CDR1 is SGHNT, CDR2 YYREEE, per germline (reference sequence).

This clone has more than one count but fewer than ten. The CDR3 region is CASSLTGVEQYF. The CDR3, as DNA: TGTGCCAGCAGCCTGACAGGGGTCGAGCAGTACTTC. The chain uses TRBV14 and TRBJ2-7; 8 nucleotides agree with TRBD1. Germline CDR1 SGHDN, CDR2 FVKESK. The CDR3 length is 12 residues. J was trimmed by 6 bases and V by 4 bases; bases with no gene match: 2. Using reference TRBV14 and TRBJ2-7 for the parts outside the CDR3, the full variable domain is EAGVTQFPSHSVIEKGQTVTLRCDPISGHDNLYWYRRVMGKEIKFLLHFVKESKQDESGMPNNRFLAERTGGTYSTLKVQPAELEDSGVYFCASSLTGVEQYFGPGTRLTVT.

V usage is TRBV5-4 and J usage is TRBJ2-7; 7 bases match TRBD1. Germline-derived CDR1 and CDR2 are SGHNT and YYREEE (reference sequence). Trimming cost V 4 bases and J 2 bases; bases outside gene matches: 6. The CDR3 length is 14 residues. The CDR3 region is CASSTPGQPYEQYF. CDR3 bases: TGTGCCAGCAGCACGCCGGGACAGCCCTACGAGCAGTACTTC.

The V call is TRBV6-4, the J call TRBJ1-4; D is undetermined. The V and J ends lost 0 bases and 0 bases respectively, with 8 bases between them. This CDR3 is 16 amino acids long. The germline V gene encodes CDR1 MRHNA and CDR2 SNTAGT. The CDR3 region is CASSDSLQTTNEKLFF. The CDR3 DNA sequence: TGTGCCAGCAGTGACTCGTTACAGACAACTAATGAAAAACTGTTTTTT.

J is TRBJ2-2 and V is TRBV10-2, with 9 bases that match TRBD1. The CDR3 sequence is 15 residues long. J was trimmed by 5 bases and V by 5 bases; bases with no gene match: 6. CDR1 WSHSY and CDR2 SAAADI come from the germline V gene. The CDR3, as DNA: TGCGCCAGCAGTATCTCGACAGGGGGGACCGGGGAGCTGTTTTTT. Protein: CASSISTGGTGELFF.

The V gene is TRBV21-1, the J gene TRBJ1-3; the tabulated D call, TRBD1, remains unverified against the DNA. TRBV21-1 is marked as a pseudogene. The CDR3 length is 14 residues. CDR3 DNA: TGTGCCAGCAGCAAACCATGGCAGGGGGACACCATATATTTT. Protein sequence: CASSKPWQGDTIYF.